The following is a T cell receptor beta chain sequence with its context. Its antigen remains unidentified. Documented treatment: oral pan-JAK inhibitor, 5-10 mg twice daily. This sample is part of a study of CD8+ T cells in alopecia areata. Study-level information: Treatment with tofacitinib (6 to 18 months) was followed by 6 months off drug.

Findings of the study overall: Scalp clonality and expanded CD8+ clones among the top 100 fell significantly with tofacitinib.

RNA, once extracted, was reverse transcribed into cDNA for use as the sequencing template. Produced via immunoSEQ multiplex PCR; TCRdb's table is partial and in-frame only. The sample shows about 270,000 clones, around three fifths of them seen only once. Sequenced material: CD4+ T cells sorted from blood, taken at roughly week 53, from a patient treated with tofacitinib. The sequence derives from a human donor with alopecia areata.

Written as DNA, the CDR3 is TGTGCCAGCAGAAAAGCGGGAGCCCAAGAGACCCAGTACTTC. Its protein is CASRKAGAQETQYF. The V call is TRBV5-6, the J call TRBJ2-5; 8 nucleotides agree with TRBD2. The germline gives CDR1 SGHDT, CDR2 YYEEEE. The length of the CDR3 is 14 residues. The J segment lost 1 base and the V segment lost 5 bases, leaving 4 bases of the junction unmatched.